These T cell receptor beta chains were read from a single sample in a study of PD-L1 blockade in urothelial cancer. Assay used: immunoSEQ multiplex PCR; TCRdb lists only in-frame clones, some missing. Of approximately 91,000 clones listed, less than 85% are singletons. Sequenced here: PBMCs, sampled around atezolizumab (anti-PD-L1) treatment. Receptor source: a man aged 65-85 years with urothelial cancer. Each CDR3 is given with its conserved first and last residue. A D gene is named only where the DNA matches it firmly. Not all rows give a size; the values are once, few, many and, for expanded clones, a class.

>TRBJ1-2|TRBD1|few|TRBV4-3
CASSATGATGGYTF
TGCGCCAGCAGTGCGACAGGGGCAACGGGTGGCTACACCTTC
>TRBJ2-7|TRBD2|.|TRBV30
CAWSSTSAYEQYF
TGTGCCTGGAGTAGTACTAGCGCATACGAGCAGTACTTC
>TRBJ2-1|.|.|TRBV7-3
CASSASASSYNEQFF
TGTGCCAGCAGCGCCTCAGCGAGCTCCTACAATGAGCAGTTCTTC
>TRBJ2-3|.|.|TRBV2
CASNREQRDTQYF
TGTGCCAGCAACAGGGAACAACGAGATACGCAGTATTTT
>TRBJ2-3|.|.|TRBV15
CATSRDQTDTQYF
TGTGCCACCAGCAGAGATCAGACAGACACGCAGTATTTT
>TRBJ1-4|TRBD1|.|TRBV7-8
CASRTGQGTNEKLFF
TGTGCCAGCAGGACCGGACAGGGGACTAATGAAAAACTGTTTTTT
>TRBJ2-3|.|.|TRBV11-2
CASSLGSPDTQYF
TGTGCCAGCAGCTTAGGGAGTCCAGATACGCAGTATTTT
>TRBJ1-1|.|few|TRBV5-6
CASSRGAGNTEAFF
TGTGCCAGCAGCCGTGGCGCAGGGAACACTGAAGCTTTCTTT
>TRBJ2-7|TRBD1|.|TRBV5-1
CASSTWLTGDEQYF
TGCGCCAGCAGCACATGGCTGACAGGGGACGAGCAGTACTTC
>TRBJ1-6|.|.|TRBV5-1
CASSSTATLRNSPLHF
TGCGCCAGCAGCTCGACAGCCACCCTTCGGAATTCACCCCTCCACTTT
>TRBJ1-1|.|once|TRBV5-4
CASSLAAGVNTEAFF
TGTGCCAGCAGCTTGGCCGCAGGGGTGAACACTGAAGCTTTCTTT
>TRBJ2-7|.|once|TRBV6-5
CASSYSAQEYYEQYF
TGTGCCAGCAGTTACTCCGCACAGGAGTATTACGAGCAGTACTTC
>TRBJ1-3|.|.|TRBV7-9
CASSLAEAPPGNTIYF
TGTGCCAGCAGCTTAGCGGAGGCACCCCCTGGAAACACCATATATTTT